This TCR beta chain was found in a study of blood T cell repertoires in COVID-19. The V gene end was trimmed by 0 bases and the J gene end by 0 bases; junction bases not matched to a gene: 1. This CDR3 is 16 amino acids long. Germline V gene sequence: CDR1 MNHEY, CDR2 SVGAGI. A remark on this clone: Other DNA sequences of this sample code for an identical CDR3.

The repertoire was sequenced with immunoSEQ multiplex PCR; TCRdb's copy has only in-frame clones and lacks some. Here the sample spans just over 650,000 clones, 90% being singletons. Sequenced input: peripheral blood. The chain links TRBV6-5 to TRBJ2-1; 8 bases fit TRBD2. This TCR was recovered from a young woman with acute or convalescent COVID-19. As DNA, the CDR3 is TGTGCCAGCAGTTACTCCGGGACTAGCTCCTACAATGAGCAGTTCTTC. It yields the protein CASSYSGTSSYNEQFF.